These T cell receptor beta chains were read from a single sample in a study of blood T cell repertoires in COVID-19. Profiled with immunoSEQ multiplex PCR; TCRdb holds only in-frame clones, not every one. Among more than 95,000 clones listed, approximately 79% were seen once. The material sequenced was peripheral blood. The receptors originated from a man aged 50 or older with acute or convalescent COVID-19. Both conserved end residues are part of each CDR3. The D gene is left open where the match is weak. Size values are once, few and many counts, or a class for expanded clones, and some rows have none.

j_gene: TRBJ1-4; v_gene: TRBV7-9; abundance: .; d_gene: TRBD1; CDR3aa: CASSLAGDRGREKLFF; CDR3nt: TGTGCCAGCAGCTTAGCAGGGGACAGGGGGCGAGAAAAACTGTTTTTT
j_gene: TRBJ2-1; v_gene: TRBV10-1; abundance: few; d_gene: TRBD2; CDR3aa: CASSESLAGGNEQFF; CDR3nt: TGCGCCAGCAGTGAATCCCTAGCGGGGGGAAATGAGCAGTTCTTC
j_gene: TRBJ2-1; v_gene: TRBV3-1/TRBV3-2; abundance: .; d_gene: TRBD2; CDR3aa: CASMLAGGPEQFF; CDR3nt: TGTGCCAGCATGCTAGCGGGGGGGCCTGAGCAGTTCTTC
j_gene: TRBJ1-2; v_gene: TRBV19; abundance: .; d_gene: .; CDR3aa: CASSQGHYGYTF; CDR3nt: TGTGCCAGTAGTCAGGGGCACTATGGCTACACCTTC
j_gene: TRBJ2-7; v_gene: TRBV19; abundance: .; d_gene: .; CDR3aa: CASSGVSSYEQYF; CDR3nt: TGTGCCAGTAGCGGGGTTAGCTCCTACGAGCAGTACTTC
j_gene: TRBJ2-2; v_gene: TRBV27; abundance: .; d_gene: .; CDR3aa: CASSPGLLTGELFF; CDR3nt: TGTGCCAGCAGTCCCGGACTTTTAACCGGGGAGCTGTTTTTT
j_gene: TRBJ1-2; v_gene: TRBV11-1; abundance: .; d_gene: .; CDR3aa: CASSLGLTNQGGYTF; CDR3nt: TGTGCCAGCAGCTTAGGACTTACAAACCAGGGTGGCTACACCTTC
j_gene: TRBJ2-1; v_gene: TRBV11-3; abundance: .; d_gene: .; CDR3aa: CASSSRSGRTYNEQFF; CDR3nt: TGTGCCAGCAGCTCCAGGTCCGGCAGAACCTACAATGAGCAGTTCTTC
j_gene: TRBJ2-3; v_gene: TRBV20-1; abundance: .; d_gene: .; CDR3aa: CSARHGEWQYF; CDR3nt: TGCAGTGCTAGACACGGTGAATGGCAGTATTTT
j_gene: TRBJ2-1; v_gene: TRBV5-1; abundance: .; d_gene: TRBD2; CDR3aa: CASSSAGDYYNEQFF; CDR3nt: TGCGCCAGCAGCTCAGCGGGGGATTATTACAATGAGCAGTTCTTC
j_gene: TRBJ1-3; v_gene: TRBV6-5; abundance: .; d_gene: TRBD1; CDR3aa: CASSYFQGAENTIYF; CDR3nt: TGTGCCAGCAGTTACTTTCAGGGGGCTGAAAACACCATATATTTT
j_gene: TRBJ2-7; v_gene: TRBV3-1/TRBV3-2; abundance: .; d_gene: TRBD2; CDR3aa: CASSQELANWEQYF; CDR3nt: TGTGCCAGCAGCCAAGAACTAGCGAACTGGGAGCAGTACTTC
j_gene: TRBJ1-1; v_gene: TRBV13; abundance: few; d_gene: .; CDR3aa: CASSSVGLLARETEAFF; CDR3nt: TGTGCCAGCAGCTCGGTGGGCCTCCTCGCACGGGAGACTGAAGCTTTCTTT
j_gene: TRBJ2-7; v_gene: TRBV11-2; abundance: .; d_gene: .; CDR3aa: CASSTLRGTYEQYF; CDR3nt: TGTGCCAGCAGCACTTTACGGGGTACCTACGAGCAGTACTTC
j_gene: TRBJ2-2; v_gene: TRBV18; abundance: .; d_gene: TRBD1; CDR3aa: CASSSRQGRTTGELFF; CDR3nt: TGTGCCAGCTCATCCCGACAGGGTCGGACCACCGGGGAGCTGTTTTTT
j_gene: TRBJ1-5; v_gene: TRBV6-4; abundance: .; d_gene: .; CDR3aa: CANPRGGDQPQHF; CDR3nt: TGTGCCAACCCCCGGGGCGGGGATCAGCCCCAGCATTTT
j_gene: TRBJ1-1; v_gene: TRBV29-1; abundance: .; d_gene: .; CDR3aa: CSAGGGAMNTEAFF; CDR3nt: TGCAGCGCCGGTGGGGGCGCGATGAACACTGAAGCTTTCTTT
j_gene: TRBJ2-5; v_gene: TRBV24-1; abundance: .; d_gene: .; CDR3aa: CATSDSLAQETQYF; CDR3nt: TGTGCCACCAGTGATAGTCTAGCGCAAGAGACCCAGTACTTC
j_gene: TRBJ2-1; v_gene: TRBV6-6; abundance: .; d_gene: .; CDR3aa: CASSYSHLNNEQFF; CDR3nt: TGTGCCAGCAGTTACTCGCACTTAAACAATGAGCAGTTCTTC
j_gene: TRBJ1-6; v_gene: TRBV15; abundance: .; d_gene: .; CDR3aa: CATSPTYASPLHF; CDR3nt: TGTGCCACCAGCCCGACATACGCATCACCCCTCCACTTT
j_gene: TRBJ1-5; v_gene: TRBV6-5; abundance: .; d_gene: .; CDR3aa: CASSYTRADQPQHF; CDR3nt: TGTGCCAGCAGTTACACCAGGGCCGATCAGCCCCAGCATTTT
j_gene: TRBJ1-1; v_gene: TRBV5-5; abundance: .; d_gene: .; CDR3aa: CASSRQVGDTEAFF; CDR3nt: TGTGCCAGCAGCCGACAGGTAGGGGACACTGAAGCTTTCTTT
j_gene: TRBJ1-3; v_gene: TRBV5-6; abundance: .; d_gene: TRBD1; CDR3aa: CASSGGQTYSGNTIYF; CDR3nt: TGTGCCAGCAGCGGGGGACAGACATACTCTGGAAACACCATATATTTT
j_gene: TRBJ1-5; v_gene: TRBV5-6; abundance: .; d_gene: .; CDR3aa: CASSYTGWDQPQHF; CDR3nt: TGTGCCAGCAGCTACACAGGCTGGGATCAGCCCCAGCATTTT
j_gene: TRBJ2-2; v_gene: TRBV15; abundance: .; d_gene: .; CDR3aa: CATSRAPPGELFF; CDR3nt: TGTGCCACCAGCAGAGCTCCCCCCGGGGAGCTGTTTTTT
j_gene: TRBJ1-1; v_gene: TRBV4-1; abundance: .; d_gene: TRBD1; CDR3aa: CASSQGPPGTGRTEAFF; CDR3nt: TGCGCCAGCAGCCAAGGCCCCCCTGGGACAGGGAGGACTGAAGCTTTCTTT
j_gene: TRBJ2-3; v_gene: TRBV9; abundance: .; d_gene: TRBD2; CDR3aa: CASSPRTRPTDTQYF; CDR3nt: TGTGCCAGCAGCCCTCGGACTAGGCCGACCGATACGCAGTATTTT
j_gene: TRBJ2-1; v_gene: TRBV4-1; abundance: .; d_gene: TRBD2; CDR3aa: CASSQREASYNEQFF; CDR3nt: TGCGCCAGCAGCCAGCGGGAGGCCTCCTACAATGAGCAGTTCTTC
j_gene: TRBJ2-2; v_gene: TRBV2; abundance: .; d_gene: TRBD2; CDR3aa: CASNLAGGLSGELFF; CDR3nt: TGTGCCAGCAACCTAGCGGGGGGGCTCTCTGGGGAGCTGTTTTTT
j_gene: TRBJ2-4; v_gene: TRBV4-2; abundance: .; d_gene: TRBD2; CDR3aa: CASSNPGLAGGLNIQYF; CDR3nt: TGTGCCAGCAGCAACCCGGGACTAGCGGGGGGGCTAAACATTCAGTACTTC
j_gene: TRBJ1-2; v_gene: TRBV5-1; abundance: .; d_gene: .; CDR3aa: CASSLGFVTENYGYTF; CDR3nt: TGCGCCAGCAGCTTGGGATTTGTGACAGAGAACTATGGCTACACCTTC
j_gene: TRBJ2-3; v_gene: TRBV5-4; abundance: .; d_gene: .; CDR3aa: CATQGSPSDTDTQYF; CDR3nt: TGTGCCACTCAGGGTAGTCCATCCGACACAGATACGCAGTATTTT
j_gene: TRBJ2-7; v_gene: TRBV6-6; abundance: .; d_gene: .; CDR3aa: CASSYYRGEQYF; CDR3nt: TGTGCCAGCAGTTACTACCGAGGGGAGCAGTACTTC
j_gene: TRBJ1-5; v_gene: TRBV2; abundance: once; d_gene: .; CDR3aa: CASTTGSGQPQHF; CDR3nt: TGTGCCAGCACTACAGGGTCAGGGCAGCCCCAGCATTTT
j_gene: TRBJ2-3; v_gene: TRBV29-1; abundance: .; d_gene: TRBD2; CDR3aa: CSVSGGSTDTQYF; CDR3nt: TGCAGCGTTTCGGGGGGGTCCACAGATACGCAGTATTTT
j_gene: TRBJ2-7; v_gene: TRBV13; abundance: few; d_gene: TRBD2; CDR3aa: CASSLFSGRAREQYF; CDR3nt: TGTGCCAGCAGCTTATTCAGCGGGAGGGCGAGGGAGCAGTACTTC
j_gene: TRBJ2-7; v_gene: TRBV24-1; abundance: many; d_gene: TRBD1; CDR3aa: CATSEGTGAEQYF; CDR3nt: TGTGCCACCAGTGAGGGTACAGGGGCCGAGCAGTACTTC
j_gene: TRBJ2-7; v_gene: TRBV20-1; abundance: .; d_gene: .; CDR3aa: CSASYTDSAFYEQYF; CDR3nt: TGCAGTGCTAGTTATACGGACAGTGCATTCTACGAGCAGTACTTC
j_gene: TRBJ1-2; v_gene: TRBV9; abundance: .; d_gene: .; CDR3aa: CASSVSSLTSYGYTF; CDR3nt: TGTGCCAGCAGCGTTAGCTCCCTGACCAGCTATGGCTACACCTTC
j_gene: TRBJ2-2; v_gene: TRBV18; abundance: few; d_gene: .; CDR3aa: CASSPDKNTGELFF; CDR3nt: TGTGCCAGCTCACCTGACAAGAACACCGGGGAGCTGTTTTTT
j_gene: TRBJ2-5; v_gene: TRBV3-1/TRBV3-2; abundance: once; d_gene: TRBD2; CDR3aa: CASSQVGGAAQYF; CDR3nt: TGTGCCAGCAGCCAAGTCGGGGGGGCGGCCCAGTACTTC
j_gene: TRBJ2-7; v_gene: TRBV7-9; abundance: .; d_gene: .; CDR3aa: CASRARQGQGHEQYF; CDR3nt: TGTGCCAGCAGGGCCCGTCAGGGGCAGGGCCACGAGCAGTACTTC
j_gene: TRBJ1-2; v_gene: TRBV11-2; abundance: few; d_gene: TRBD1; CDR3aa: CASSFVLRDRPFGYTF; CDR3nt: TGTGCCAGCAGCTTCGTTCTACGGGACAGGCCCTTTGGCTACACCTTC
j_gene: TRBJ2-7; v_gene: TRBV7-8; abundance: .; d_gene: TRBD2; CDR3aa: CASSRGTSGFYEQYF; CDR3nt: TGTGCCAGCAGCCGAGGGACTAGCGGGTTCTACGAGCAGTACTTC
j_gene: TRBJ2-1; v_gene: TRBV4-2; abundance: once; d_gene: TRBD2; CDR3aa: CASSQTSGGAAGSYNEQFF; CDR3nt: TGTGCCAGCAGCCAAACTAGCGGGGGGGCCGCGGGTTCCTACAATGAGCAGTTCTTC
j_gene: TRBJ1-4; v_gene: TRBV10-3; abundance: .; d_gene: .; CDR3aa: CAISESRYNEKLFF; CDR3nt: TGTGCCATCAGTGAGTCCAGATATAATGAAAAACTGTTTTTT
j_gene: TRBJ1-1; v_gene: TRBV24-1; abundance: .; d_gene: .; CDR3aa: CATSDSRQGGNTEAFF; CDR3nt: TGTGCCACCAGTGATTCCCGGCAGGGAGGGAACACTGAAGCTTTCTTT
j_gene: TRBJ2-7; v_gene: TRBV7-9; abundance: .; d_gene: .; CDR3aa: CASSHRQRPYEQYF; CDR3nt: TGTGCCAGCAGCCACAGGCAGCGCCCATACGAGCAGTACTTC
j_gene: TRBJ2-3; v_gene: TRBV3-1/TRBV3-2; abundance: .; d_gene: .; CDR3aa: CASSQPSREGFTDTQYF; CDR3nt: TGTGCCAGCAGCCAGCCCTCGCGGGAAGGGTTCACAGATACGCAGTATTTT